Listed here are 2 T cell receptor beta chains from one sample, sequenced in a study of OX40 agonist ivuxolimab in advanced cancers. Clones were read by immunoSEQ multiplex PCR, and TCRdb kept only the in-frame ones, dropping some. The table shows about 70,000 clones, with 65% to 90% occurring only once. Sequenced here: CD4+ or CD8+ T cells sorted from blood, sampled in a trial of the OX40 agonist ivuxolimab. Receptors were obtained from an adult with an advanced solid tumor such as melanoma, head and neck, liver or kidney cancer.

This CDR3 is CASSPGAGPRSEKLFF. The CDR3 nucleotides are TGTGCCAGCAGCCCCGGTGCTGGGCCGAGAAGTGAAAAACTGTTTTTT. The chain uses TRBV14 and TRBJ1-4; D gene ambiguous. The CDR3 covers 16 residues. V was shortened by 4 bases and J by 7 bases, with 19 bases between the two germline ends. Germline V CDR1 and CDR2: SGHDN, FVKESK.

This chain connects TRBV10-1 to TRBJ1-4; TRBD1 aligns across 7 bases. The germline V gene encodes CDR1 WNHNN and CDR2 SYGVQD (reference sequence). This CDR3 comprises 17 residues. The J segment lost 0 bases and the V segment lost 8 bases, leaving 12 bases of the junction unmatched. This CDR3 reads CASARDRQGPTNEKLFF. CDR3 DNA sequence: TGCGCCAGCGCAAGAGACCGACAGGGACCAACTAATGAAAAACTGTTTTTT.